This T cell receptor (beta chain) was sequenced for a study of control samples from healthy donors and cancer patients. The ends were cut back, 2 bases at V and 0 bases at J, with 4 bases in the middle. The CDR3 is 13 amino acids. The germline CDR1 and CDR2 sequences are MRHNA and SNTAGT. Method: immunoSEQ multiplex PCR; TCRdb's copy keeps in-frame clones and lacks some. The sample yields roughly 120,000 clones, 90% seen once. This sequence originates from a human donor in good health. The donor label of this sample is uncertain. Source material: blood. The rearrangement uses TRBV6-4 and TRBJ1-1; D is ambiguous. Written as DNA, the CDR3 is TGTGCCAGCAGTGACGGGTTGAACACTGAAGCTTTCTTT. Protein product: CASSDGLNTEAFF.